These T cell receptor beta chains were read from a single sample in a study of blood T cell repertoires in COVID-19. TCRdb keeps only in-frame clones here, not all; method: immunoSEQ multiplex PCR. The sample contains 250,000 to 350,000 clones, roughly 86% of which appear only once. The specimen was PBMCs or T cells enriched from blood (not recorded which). Receptors were obtained from a woman between 18 and 29 years old who had recovered from COVID-19. Each CDR3 is given with its conserved first and last residue. A D gene is named only where the DNA matches it firmly. The size entry is marked missing in some rows and otherwise reads once, few, many or a size class.

v_call	d_call	j_call	clone_size	cdr3_aa	cdr3_nt
TRBV29-1	TRBD1	TRBJ1-2	-	CSVEGWTGGASYGYTF	TGCAGCGTTGAAGGTTGGACAGGGGGCGCCTCCTATGGCTACACCTTC
TRBV3-1/TRBV3-2	TRBD2	TRBJ2-1	-	CASSRGLPGGVDEQFF	TGTGCCAGCAGCCGGGGACTGCCGGGGGGGGTCGATGAGCAGTTCTTC
TRBV24-1	-	TRBJ2-1	-	CATSDLLGSNEQFF	TGTGCCACCAGTGATTTGCTCGGTAGTAATGAGCAGTTCTTC
TRBV2	TRBD1	TRBJ2-5	-	CASSHRDRGLWGAQKETQYF	TGTGCCAGCAGCCACCGGGACAGGGGGCTCTGGGGTGCTCAAAAAGAGACCCAGTACTTC
TRBV28	-	TRBJ1-6	-	CASSSPPQLSPSNF	TGTGCCAGCAGTTCCCCTCCACAGCTGTCCCCCTCAAACTTT
TRBV4-2	TRBD2	TRBJ2-3	-	CASSLAGLSTDTQYF	TGTGCCAGCAGCCTAGCGGGCCTGTCCACAGATACGCAGTATTTT
TRBV9	-	TRBJ1-5	-	CASSRTGGRQPQHF	TGTGCCAGCAGCCGTACGGGGGGCAGACAGCCCCAGCATTTT
TRBV9	TRBD2	TRBJ2-1	-	CASSDGTRHNEQFF	TGTGCCAGCAGCGACGGGACTAGACACAATGAGCAGTTCTTC
TRBV4-2	-	TRBJ1-3	-	CASRDTDSSGNTIYF	TGTGCCAGCAGAGATACGGACAGCTCTGGAAACACCATATATTTT
TRBV5-1	-	TRBJ2-5	-	CASSLQGHDQETQYF	TGCGCCAGCAGCTTGCAAGGACACGACCAAGAGACCCAGTACTTC
TRBV15	-	TRBJ2-6	-	CATSRDRRQPDDLSGANVLTF	TGTGCCACCAGCAGAGATCGTCGACAGCCGGACGATCTCTCTGGGGCCAACGTCCTGACTTTC
TRBV28	-	TRBJ1-2	-	CASSLSPLAGAFDYGYTF	TGTGCCAGCAGTTTAAGCCCCCTCGCGGGGGCGTTCGACTATGGCTACACCTTC
TRBV4-2	-	TRBJ1-2	-	CASSQGSVLLTGSGSYGYTF	TGTGCCAGCAGCCAAGGATCGGTCCTTCTAACAGGGAGTGGAAGCTATGGCTACACCTTC
TRBV20-1	TRBD1	TRBJ1-1	-	CSASDRVTEAFF	TGCAGTGCTAGTGACAGGGTCACTGAAGCTTTCTTT
TRBV6-4	TRBD2	TRBJ2-7	-	CASSDSTAHRRTSGGSYEQYF	TGTGCCAGCAGTGACTCGACAGCGCACAGGCGGACTAGCGGGGGATCTTACGAGCAGTACTTC
TRBV6-1	-	TRBJ1-2	-	CASSEALGSYGYTF	TGTGCCAGCAGTGAAGCGCTTGGGAGCTATGGCTACACCTTC
TRBV14	-	TRBJ2-6	-	CASSLKLAEGYSGANVLTF	TGTGCCAGCAGCCTCAAACTAGCCGAGGGCTACTCTGGGGCCAACGTCCTGACTTTC
TRBV14	TRBD2	TRBJ2-1	-	CASRLAGDNEQFF	TGTGCCAGCAGGCTAGCGGGGGACAATGAGCAGTTCTTC
TRBV5-4	TRBD1	TRBJ2-5	-	CASSSRDRGGEETQYF	TGTGCCAGCAGCTCCCGGGACAGGGGAGGGGAAGAGACCCAGTACTTC
TRBV4-3	-	TRBJ2-5	once	CASSQDGAVRETQYF	TGCGCCAGCAGCCAAGATGGGGCGGTGCGGGAGACCCAGTACTTC